Presented here are 28 T cell receptor beta chains from one specimen sequenced in a study of identical twins. TCRdb re-called the 5' RACE reads with MiXCR, one entry per CDR3 protein. Here the sample spans 1.5 million to 2 million distinct CDR3 sequences, around 33% being singletons. Sequencing input: cord blood. All receptors derive from a newborn girl in good health.

The CDR3 spells CASSPLGQGRTLTEAFF. The CDR3 DNA follows: TGTGCCAGCAGCCCCCTAGGACAGGGAAGGACTCTGACTGAAGCTTTCTTT. The gene calls are TRBV3-1 and TRBJ1-1, with 8 bases that match TRBD1. The length of the CDR3 is 17 residues. With 4 bases clipped from V and 5 bases from J, the junction kept 15 bases outside the gene matches. The germline V gene encodes CDR1 LGHDT and CDR2 YNNKEL (reference sequence).

The rearrangement joins TRBV7-2 to TRBJ1-3; D unclear. V was trimmed by 1 base and J by 0 bases, leaving 10 bases between them. This CDR3 has 16 amino acids. CDR1 is SGHTA, CDR2 FQGNSA, per germline. DNA of the CDR3: TGTGCCAGCAGCTTAGTCCCCGGGAACTCTGGAAACACCATATATTTT. It yields the protein CASSLVPGNSGNTIYF.

The chain uses TRBV20-1 and TRBJ2-7; D is perhaps TRBD2 (6 bases). Per the germline V gene, CDR1 is DFQATT and CDR2 is SNEGSKA (reference sequence). V gave up 3 bases and J gave up 1 base, with 16 bases separating them. This CDR3 is built from 15 residues. The CDR3: CSARDYDRSSYEQYF. CDR3 coding DNA: TGCAGTGCTAGGGACTATGACAGATCTTCCTACGAGCAGTACTTC.

This clonotype came up many times. The V gene is TRBV5-1, the J gene TRBJ2-5, with D possibly matching TRBD1 (6 bases). Germline CDR1 is SGHRS and CDR2 is YFSETQ. The CDR3 consists of 13 residues. The V end was cut by 7 bases, the J end by 0 bases, with 10 bases between. Here the CDR3 reads CASYGQNQETQYF. In DNA, the CDR3 is TGCGCCAGCTATGGACAGAACCAAGAGACCCAGTACTTC.

This clonotype was picked up a small number of times. The gene calls are TRBV20-1 and TRBJ1-1; D perhaps matches TRBD1 (5 bases). Germline V lookup: CDR1 DFQATT, CDR2 SNEGSKA (reference sequence). The V end lost 0 bases, the J end lost 1 base, and 9 bases lay between the germline ends. The CDR3 has 14 residues. Here the CDR3 DNA reads TGCAGTGCTAGAGATCAGGGCGGGAACACTGAAGCTTTCTTT. Protein: CSARDQGGNTEAFF.

The chain is built from TRBV10-3 and TRBJ2-7; 12 bases map to TRBD2. The trim removed 6 bases at V and 4 bases at J, leaving 4 bases unmatched. CDR3 length: 14 residues. Germline assignment: CDR1 ENHRY and CDR2 SYGVKD. CDR3 region: CAIRQTSGGYEQYF. The CDR3 bases are TGTGCCATCAGGCAGACTAGCGGGGGATACGAGCAGTACTTC.

V gene TRBV29-1 combines with J gene TRBJ1-2; 8 bases are a match to TRBD1. This CDR3 spans 18 amino acids. Germline assignment: CDR1 SQVTM and CDR2 ANQGSEA. The V segment lost 2 bases and the J segment 5 bases; nucleotides outside the gene matches: 19. The CDR3 sequence: CSVERGPGPRTGTYGYTF. DNA for the CDR3: TGCAGCGTTGAACGGGGCCCTGGACCCAGGACAGGGACTTATGGCTACACCTTC.

This clonotype was seen more than once but under ten times. The CDR3 sequence: CAISESAVWGHNEQYF. CDR3 nucleotides: TGTGCCATCAGTGAGTCCGCGGTGTGGGGGCACAATGAGCAGTACTTC. The chain employs TRBV10-3 and TRBJ2-5, with D tentatively TRBD1 (6 bases). V lost 0 bases and J lost 11, with 22 bases in between. The CDR3 sequence is 16 residues long. CDR1 ENHRY and CDR2 SYGVKD come from the germline V gene.

The chain uses TRBV7-2 and TRBJ2-1; 9 bases line up with TRBD1. Trimming at V came to 4 bases and at J to 0 bases, leaving 4 bases not matched to a gene. The germline V gene has CDR1 SGHTA and CDR2 FQGNSA. CDR3 length: 16 residues. CDR3 DNA sequence: TGTGCCAGCAGCTCTGGGACAGGGCTCTCCTACAATGAGCAGTTCTTC. Protein sequence: CASSSGTGLSYNEQFF.

The rearrangement uses TRBV3-1 and TRBJ2-1, with 13 bases identical to TRBD2. In germline, CDR1 is LGHDT, CDR2 YNNKEL (reference sequence). V lost 6 bases to trimming and J lost 3 bases; unmatched junction nucleotides: 5. The CDR3 extends over 16 amino acids. The DNA of the CDR3 is TGTGCCAGCAGTCACGGACTAGCGGGAGACTACAATGAGCAGTTCTTC. Translating it yields CASSHGLAGDYNEQFF.

The chain has TRBV4-1 and TRBJ2-3; 8 positions agree with TRBD1. J gave up 6 bases and V 0 bases, and 8 bases lay outside the gene matches. The CDR3 totals 16 residues. Looked up from germline, CDR1 is MGHRA and CDR2 is YSYEKL. This CDR3 is CASSQEPTGGRDTQYF. For the CDR3, the DNA is TGCGCCAGCAGCCAAGAGCCCACAGGGGGGAGGGATACGCAGTATTTT.

Points on this clonotype: A much larger clone lies one base from this, so it may be a read error. This chain connects TRBV20-1 to TRBJ2-1; D could derive from TRBD1 or TRBD2 (5 bases each). Trimming cost V 8 bases and J 10 bases, with 15 bases left between them. The length of the CDR3 is 11 residues. Germline V gives CDR1 DFQATT, CDR2 SNEGSKA (reference sequence). CDR3 loop: CSTGRAYEQFF. In nucleotides, the CDR3 is TGCAGTACGGGGCGCGCCTACGAGCAGTTCTTC.

J is TRBJ2-7 and V is TRBV25-1; possibly TRBD1 for D (6 bases). Germline CDR1 is MGHDK and CDR2 is SYGVNS. The CDR3 runs 14 residues. Between the trimmed V and J ends, which lost 2 bases and 4 bases, there was a span of 12 bases. The CDR3 spells CASSEMARGYEQYF. DNA of the CDR3: TGTGCCAGCAGTGAAATGGCCAGGGGATACGAGCAGTACTTC.

This chain connects TRBV10-3 to TRBJ1-1; D remains unclear. Germline V gives CDR1 ENHRY, CDR2 SYGVKD. This CDR3 contains 15 residues. V gave up 2 bases and J gave up 3 bases, with 13 bases separating them. CDR3 protein: CAISEPRRRDTEAFF. The CDR3, as DNA: TGTGCCATCAGTGAGCCGCGGCGGCGCGACACTGAAGCTTTCTTT.

There are a few counts of this clonotype. This rearrangement joins TRBV28 to TRBJ1-2; possibly TRBD1 for D (5 bases). The length of the CDR3 is 16 residues. Germline values: CDR1 MDHEN, CDR2 SYDVKM. V was pared by 7 bases and J by 4 bases, with 22 bases between. CDR3 nucleotide sequence: TGTGCCAGCAACTCCCCGGACCGCGCGGGGGGCTATGGCTACACCTTC. Its translation is CASNSPDRAGGYGYTF.

The V gene is TRBV7-9, the J gene TRBJ1-2; the match to TRBD1 covers 9 bases. V was pared by 5 bases and J by 8 bases, with 15 bases of the junction left unmatched. This CDR3 spans 16 amino acids. Germline-derived CDR1 and CDR2 are SEHNR and FQNEAQ (reference sequence). CDR3: CASSLTGTGNMKGYTF. The CDR3 nucleotides read TGTGCCAGCAGCCTCACCGGGACAGGGAATATGAAAGGCTACACCTTC. Combining the CDR3 with reference TRBV7-9 and TRBJ1-2 gives the whole variable domain DTGVSQNPRHKITKRGQNVTFRCDPISEHNRLYWYRQTLGQGPEFLTYFQNEAQLEKSRLLSDRFSAERPKGSFSTLEIQRTEQGDSAMYLCASSLTGTGNMKGYTFGSGTRLTVV.

This clonotype was detected only a few times. The chain links TRBV29-1 to TRBJ1-5; a weak D match, TRBD1 (6 bases). The CDR3 contains 15 residues. V dropped 4 bases and J dropped 2 bases, with 15 bases sitting between them. The germline gives CDR1 SQVTM, CDR2 ANQGSEA. This CDR3 is CSVAGGGSGNQPQHF. In DNA, the CDR3 is TGCAGCGTTGCGGGAGGGGGAAGTGGCAATCAGCCCCAGCATTTT.

This clonotype was picked up a small number of times. The rearrangement links TRBV28 to TRBJ1-2, with 7 bases lining up with TRBD1. The germline V gene encodes CDR1 MDHEN and CDR2 SYDVKM. J gave up 9 bases and V 6 bases, and 16 bases lay outside the gene matches. This CDR3 is built from 15 residues. The CDR3 loop is CASSRSSGQALSYTF. CDR3 DNA: TGTGCCAGCAGCCGATCTTCCGGACAGGCATTAAGCTACACCTTC.

Comments on this clonotype: This clone may be a read error of a much larger clone one base away. CDR3 in amino acids: CASSLGGPPYNEQYF. The CDR3 region has the DNA TGTGCCAGCAGTTTAGGTGGACCCCCCTACAATGAGCAGTACTTC. The rearrangement links TRBV27 to TRBJ2-1; D is unclear. Near its end, the DNA agrees better with TRBJ2-7, so the J call may be wrong. Germline V CDR1 and CDR2: MNHEY, SMNVEV (reference sequence). This CDR3 comprises 15 residues.

This clonotype has just a few counts. The chain combines TRBV27 with TRBJ2-4, with TRBD1 identical over 7 bases. Germline CDR1 is MNHEY and CDR2 is SMNVEV (reference sequence). CDR3 size: 15 residues. Trimming cost V 5 bases and J 0 bases; bases outside gene matches: 4. In nucleotides, the CDR3 is TGTGCCAGCAGTAACAGGGGTCTAGCCAAAAACATTCAGTACTTC. It encodes CASSNRGLAKNIQYF.

CDR3 DNA: TGTGCCAGCTCACCCCCTAGACAGCCATTCTCAGGCGAGCAGTTCTTC. Translated, it gives CASSPPRQPFSGEQFF. The chain is built from TRBV18 and TRBJ2-1; D may be TRBD1 (5 bases). Trimming cost V 3 bases and J 10 bases, with 22 bases left between them. The CDR3 loop spans 16 amino acids. From germline, CDR1 is KGHSH and CDR2 LQKENI.

This clonotype was seen a single time. The genes are TRBV5-1 and TRBJ1-6; tentatively, D is TRBD1 (6 bases). V lost 4 bases and J lost 10, with 15 bases in between. The CDR3 has 14 amino acids. Germline values: CDR1 SGHRS, CDR2 YFSETQ. The CDR3 region has the DNA TGCGCCAGCAGCCATTCGGAGGGGGTCTCACCCCTCCACTTT. Translation: CASSHSEGVSPLHF.

J is TRBJ1-5 and V is TRBV7-2; 8 nucleotides match TRBD1. This CDR3 spans 14 amino acids. Germline assignment: CDR1 SGHTA and CDR2 FQGNSA. Germline trimming cut 4 bases from V and 10 bases from J; bases unmatched to any gene: 9. The CDR3 here is CASSSGTGTGPQHF. CDR3 nucleotides: TGTGCCAGCAGCTCCGGGACAGGTACCGGTCCCCAGCATTTT.

V and J are TRBV27 and TRBJ1-2; D not certain. The CDR3 consists of 13 residues. The V end was cut by 3 bases, the J end by 6 bases, with 11 bases between. The V gene's germline CDR1 is MNHEY and CDR2 SMNVEV (reference sequence). CDR3 region: CASSFRGYDGYTF. In DNA, the CDR3 is TGTGCCAGCAGTTTTCGGGGTTATGATGGCTACACCTTC.

This clonotype appeared a few times. One end of the junction is discordant with germline, which a read error may explain. V gene TRBV7-8 combines with J gene TRBJ1-2; 8 bases are a match to TRBD1. This CDR3 is built from 15 residues. Germline assignment: CDR1 SGHVS and CDR2 FQNEAQ. CDR3 loop: CASSSRTGKDYGYTF. In nucleotides, the CDR3 is TGCGCCAGCAGCTCTCGGACAGGGAAGGACTATGGCTACACCTTC. Full variable domain (remainder filled in from reference TRBV7-8 and TRBJ1-2): GAGVSQSPRYKVAKRGQDVALRCDPISGHVSLFWYQQALGQGPEFLTYFQNEAQLDKSGLPSDRFFAERPEGSVSTLKIQRTQQEDSAVYLCASSSRTGKDYGYTFGSGTRLTVV.

The CDR3 reads CASSPKYRNYHNEQFF. For the CDR3, the DNA is TGTGCCAGCAGTCCCAAGTATAGGAACTATCACAATGAGCAGTTCTTC. The chain links TRBV28 to TRBJ2-1; no firm D call. V dropped 5 bases and J dropped 5 bases, with 19 bases sitting between them. There are 16 residues in the CDR3. Germline lookup yields CDR1 MDHEN and CDR2 SYDVKM.

Regarding this clonotype: One junction end disagrees with the germline gene, perhaps due to a read error. The chain employs TRBV18 and TRBJ2-1, with 13 bases that match TRBD2. The germline V gene has CDR1 KGHSH and CDR2 LQKENI. The CDR3 totals 17 residues. The CDR3 DNA reads TGTGCCAGCTCACCACGGACTAGCGGGAGTTCCTACAATGAACAGCTCTTC. Its protein product is CASSPRTSGSSYNEQLF.

The rearrangement joins TRBV4-2 to TRBJ2-3; 7 nucleotides match TRBD2. CDR1 and CDR2 (germline): LGHNA, YNFKEQ. V lost 0 bases and J lost 3; bases outside the gene matches: 9. This CDR3 is 17 amino acids long. The CDR3 nucleotides read TGTGCCAGCAGCCAAGATTTCGGGGGGATTGATACAGATACGCAGTATTTT. It is translated as CASSQDFGGIDTDTQYF.